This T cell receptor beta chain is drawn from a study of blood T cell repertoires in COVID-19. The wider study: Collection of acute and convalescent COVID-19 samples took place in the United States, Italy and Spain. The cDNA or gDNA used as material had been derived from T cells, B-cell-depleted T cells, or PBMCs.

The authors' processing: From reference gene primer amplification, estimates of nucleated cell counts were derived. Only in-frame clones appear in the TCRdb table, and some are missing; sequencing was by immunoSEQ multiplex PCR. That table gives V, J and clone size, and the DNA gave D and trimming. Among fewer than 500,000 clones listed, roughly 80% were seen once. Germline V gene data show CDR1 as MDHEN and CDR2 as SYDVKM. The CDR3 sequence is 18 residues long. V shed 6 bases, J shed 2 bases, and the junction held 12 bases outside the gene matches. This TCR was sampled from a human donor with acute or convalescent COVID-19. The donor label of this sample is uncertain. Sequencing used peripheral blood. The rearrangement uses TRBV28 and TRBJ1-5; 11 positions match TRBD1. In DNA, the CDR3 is TGTGCCAGCAGAACAGACCGGGACAGGGGGATACGCAATCAGCCCCAGCATTTT. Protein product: CASRTDRDRGIRNQPQHF.